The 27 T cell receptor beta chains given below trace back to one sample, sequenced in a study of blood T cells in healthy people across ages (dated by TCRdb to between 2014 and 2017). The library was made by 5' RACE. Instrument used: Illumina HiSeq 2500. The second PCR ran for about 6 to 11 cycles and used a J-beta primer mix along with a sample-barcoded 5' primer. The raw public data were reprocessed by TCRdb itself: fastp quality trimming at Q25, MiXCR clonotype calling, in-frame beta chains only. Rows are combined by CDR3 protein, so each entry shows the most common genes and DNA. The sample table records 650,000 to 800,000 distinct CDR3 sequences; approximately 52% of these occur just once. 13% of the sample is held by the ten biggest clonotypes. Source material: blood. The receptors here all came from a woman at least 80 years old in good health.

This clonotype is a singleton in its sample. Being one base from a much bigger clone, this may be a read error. The CDR3 region has the DNA TGTGCCAGCAGTACAAGACAGGGTCCAAAGACCCAGTTCTTC. This sequence encodes CASSTRQGPKTQFF. J is TRBJ2-1 and V is TRBV7-2; TRBD1 matches 7 bases. CDR3 length: 14 residues. CDR1 SGHTA and CDR2 FQGNSA come from the germline V gene. After removal of 6 bases from V and 13 bases from J, the junction contained 15 bases not matched to a gene.

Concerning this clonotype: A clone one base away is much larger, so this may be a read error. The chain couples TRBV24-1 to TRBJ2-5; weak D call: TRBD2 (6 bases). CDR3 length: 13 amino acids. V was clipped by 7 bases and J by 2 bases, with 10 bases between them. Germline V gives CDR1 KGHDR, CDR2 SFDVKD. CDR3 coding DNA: TGTGCCACCAGCCGGGACTTACAAGAGACCCAGTACTTC. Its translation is CATSRDLQETQYF.

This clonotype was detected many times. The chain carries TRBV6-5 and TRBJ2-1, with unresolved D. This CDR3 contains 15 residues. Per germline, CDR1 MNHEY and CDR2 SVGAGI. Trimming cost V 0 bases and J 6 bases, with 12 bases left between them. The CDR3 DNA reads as TGTGCCAGCAGTTACTCGATTCTGGCTCCCAATGAGCAGTTCTTC. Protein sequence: CASSYSILAPNEQFF.

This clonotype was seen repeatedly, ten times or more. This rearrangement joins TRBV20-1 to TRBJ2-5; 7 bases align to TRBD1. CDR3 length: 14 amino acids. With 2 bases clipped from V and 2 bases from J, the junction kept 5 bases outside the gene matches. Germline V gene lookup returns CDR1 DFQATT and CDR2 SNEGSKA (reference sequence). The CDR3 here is CSARRDSAQETQYF. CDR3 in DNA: TGCAGTGCTAGAAGGGACAGCGCGCAAGAGACCCAGTACTTC.

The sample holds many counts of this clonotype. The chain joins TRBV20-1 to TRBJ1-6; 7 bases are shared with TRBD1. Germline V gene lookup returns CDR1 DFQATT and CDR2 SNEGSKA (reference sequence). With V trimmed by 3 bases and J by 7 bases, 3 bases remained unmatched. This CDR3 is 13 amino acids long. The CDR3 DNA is TGCAGTGCTAGTAAACAGGGGAATTCACCCCTCCACTTT. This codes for CSASKQGNSPLHF.

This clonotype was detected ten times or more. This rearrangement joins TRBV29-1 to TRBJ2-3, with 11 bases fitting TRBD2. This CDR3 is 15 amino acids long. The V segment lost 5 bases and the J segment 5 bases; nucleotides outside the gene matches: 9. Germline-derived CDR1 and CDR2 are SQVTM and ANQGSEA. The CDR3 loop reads CSVRLAGRGRDTQYF. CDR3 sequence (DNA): TGCAGCGTTAGACTAGCGGGGAGGGGGAGAGATACGCAGTATTTT.

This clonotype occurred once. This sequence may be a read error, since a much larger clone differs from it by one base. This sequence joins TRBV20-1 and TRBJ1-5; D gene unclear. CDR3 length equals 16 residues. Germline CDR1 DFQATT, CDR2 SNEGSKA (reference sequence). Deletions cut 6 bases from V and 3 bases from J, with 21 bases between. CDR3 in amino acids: CSAATPDGTYNQPQHF. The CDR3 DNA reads TGCAGTGCCGCTACTCCGGACGGAACTTACAATCAGCCCCAGCATTTT.

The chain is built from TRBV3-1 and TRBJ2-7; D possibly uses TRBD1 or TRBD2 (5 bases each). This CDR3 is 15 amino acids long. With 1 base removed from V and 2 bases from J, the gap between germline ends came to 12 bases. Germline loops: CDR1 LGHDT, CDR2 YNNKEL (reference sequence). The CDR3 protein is CASSQGPGSPYEQYF. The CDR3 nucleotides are TGTGCCAGCAGCCAAGGTCCAGGGAGTCCCTACGAGCAGTACTTC.

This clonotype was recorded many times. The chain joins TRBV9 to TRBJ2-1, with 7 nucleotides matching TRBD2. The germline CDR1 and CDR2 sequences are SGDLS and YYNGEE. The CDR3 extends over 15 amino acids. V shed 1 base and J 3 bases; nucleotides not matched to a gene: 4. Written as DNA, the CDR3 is TGTGCCAGCAGCGTAATGGCTAGCGGCTACAATGAGCAGTTCTTC. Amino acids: CASSVMASGYNEQFF.

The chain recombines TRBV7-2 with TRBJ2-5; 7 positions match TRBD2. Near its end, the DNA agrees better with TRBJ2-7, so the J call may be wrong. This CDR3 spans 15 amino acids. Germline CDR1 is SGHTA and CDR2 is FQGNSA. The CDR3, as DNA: TGTGCCAGCAGCCGGACCCCGGGAGGATCCTACGAGCAGTACTTC. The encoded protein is CASSRTPGGSYEQYF.

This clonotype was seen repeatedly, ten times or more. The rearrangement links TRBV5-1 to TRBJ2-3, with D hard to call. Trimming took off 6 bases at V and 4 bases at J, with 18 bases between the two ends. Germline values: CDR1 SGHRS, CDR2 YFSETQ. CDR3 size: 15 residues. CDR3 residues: CASTLQTGRADTQYF. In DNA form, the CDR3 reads TGCGCCAGCACGCTGCAAACCGGTAGGGCAGATACGCAGTATTTT.

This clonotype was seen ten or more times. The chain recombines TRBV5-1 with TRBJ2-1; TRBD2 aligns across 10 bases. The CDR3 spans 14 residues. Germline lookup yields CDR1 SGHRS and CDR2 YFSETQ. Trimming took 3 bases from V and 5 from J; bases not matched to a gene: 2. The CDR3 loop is CASSYLAGDNEQFF. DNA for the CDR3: TGCGCCAGCAGCTACCTAGCGGGAGACAATGAGCAGTTCTTC.

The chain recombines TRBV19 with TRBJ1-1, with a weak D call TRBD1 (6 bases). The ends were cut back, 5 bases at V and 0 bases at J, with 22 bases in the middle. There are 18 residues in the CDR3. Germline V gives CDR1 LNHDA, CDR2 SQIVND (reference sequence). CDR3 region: CASSSLAGVQGMNTEAFF. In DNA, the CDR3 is TGTGCCAGTAGTTCCTTGGCCGGGGTTCAGGGGATGAACACTGAAGCTTTCTTT.

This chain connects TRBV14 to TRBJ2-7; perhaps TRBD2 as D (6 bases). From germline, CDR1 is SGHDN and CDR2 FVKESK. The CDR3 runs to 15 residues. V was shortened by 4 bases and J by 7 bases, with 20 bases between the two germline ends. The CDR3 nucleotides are TGTGCCAGCAGCCCCCCGGGACTTCCGTACAATGAGCAGTACTTC. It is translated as CASSPPGLPYNEQYF.

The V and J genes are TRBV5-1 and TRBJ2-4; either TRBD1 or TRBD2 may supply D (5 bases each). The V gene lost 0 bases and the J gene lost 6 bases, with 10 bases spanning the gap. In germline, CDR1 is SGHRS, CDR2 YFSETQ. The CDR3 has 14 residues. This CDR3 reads CASSLVLGPNIQYF. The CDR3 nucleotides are TGCGCCAGCAGCTTGGTTCTGGGACCAAACATTCAGTACTTC.

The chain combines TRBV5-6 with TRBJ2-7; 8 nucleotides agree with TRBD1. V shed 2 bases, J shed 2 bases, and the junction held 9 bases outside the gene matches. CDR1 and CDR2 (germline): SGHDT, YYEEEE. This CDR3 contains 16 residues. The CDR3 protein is CASSFLGQGYAYEQYF. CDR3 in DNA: TGTGCCAGCAGCTTCCTCGGACAGGGTTACGCCTACGAGCAGTACTTC.

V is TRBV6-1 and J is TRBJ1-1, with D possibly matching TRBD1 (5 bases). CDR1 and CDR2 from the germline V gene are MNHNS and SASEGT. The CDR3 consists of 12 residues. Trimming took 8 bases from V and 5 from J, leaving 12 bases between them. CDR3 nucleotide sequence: TGTGCCAGCGTCTGGAAGGGGACTGAAGCTTTCTTT. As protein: CASVWKGTEAFF.

CDR3 nucleotides: TGTGCCAGCAGCCCCTACCGGGGGTACACCGGGGAGCTGTTTTTT. Its translation: CASSPYRGYTGELFF. The J gene is TRBJ2-2, the V gene TRBV7-9; D might be TRBD2 (6 bases). V lost 5 bases, J lost 3 bases, and 13 bases lay in between. This CDR3 contains 15 residues. The germline V gene has CDR1 SEHNR and CDR2 FQNEAQ (reference sequence).

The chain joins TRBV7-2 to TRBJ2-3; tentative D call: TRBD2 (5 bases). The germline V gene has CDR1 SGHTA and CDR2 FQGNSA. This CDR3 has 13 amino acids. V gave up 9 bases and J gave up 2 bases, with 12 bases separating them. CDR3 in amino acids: CASSGKNTDTQYF. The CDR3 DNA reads TGTGCCAGTTCGGGGAAAAACACAGATACGCAGTATTTT.

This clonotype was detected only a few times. The CDR3 loop reads CASSLSAGERNEQFF. The DNA of the CDR3 is TGTGCCAGCAGTTTATCGGCGGGAGAAAGAAATGAGCAGTTCTTC. V usage is TRBV28 and J usage is TRBJ2-1; 7 bases match TRBD2. The ends lost 1 base at V and 7 bases at J; junction bases unmatched: 7. The CDR3 runs 15 residues. Germline CDR1 reads MDHEN; CDR2 reads SYDVKM.

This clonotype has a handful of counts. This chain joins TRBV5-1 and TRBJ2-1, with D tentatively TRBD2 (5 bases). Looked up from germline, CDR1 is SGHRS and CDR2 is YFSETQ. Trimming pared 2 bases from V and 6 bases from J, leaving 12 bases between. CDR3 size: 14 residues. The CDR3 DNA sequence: TGCGCCAGCAGCTTTAGCGCCCCTCTCAATGAGCAGTTCTTC. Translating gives CASSFSAPLNEQFF.

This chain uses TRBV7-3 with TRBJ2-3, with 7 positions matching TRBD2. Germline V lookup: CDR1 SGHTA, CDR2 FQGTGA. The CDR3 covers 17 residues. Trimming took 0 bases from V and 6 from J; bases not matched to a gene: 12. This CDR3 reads CASSLTFGGSFTDTQYF. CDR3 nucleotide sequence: TGTGCCAGCAGCTTAACGTTCGGCGGGAGTTTCACGGATACGCAGTATTTT.

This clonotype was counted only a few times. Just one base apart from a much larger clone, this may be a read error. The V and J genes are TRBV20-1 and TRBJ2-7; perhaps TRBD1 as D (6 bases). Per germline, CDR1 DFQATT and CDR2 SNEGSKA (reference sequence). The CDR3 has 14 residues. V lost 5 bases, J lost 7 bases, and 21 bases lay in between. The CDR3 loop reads CSALNRAGHNEQYF. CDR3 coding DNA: TGCAGTGCTCTTAACAGGGCCGGGCACAATGAGCAGTACTTC.

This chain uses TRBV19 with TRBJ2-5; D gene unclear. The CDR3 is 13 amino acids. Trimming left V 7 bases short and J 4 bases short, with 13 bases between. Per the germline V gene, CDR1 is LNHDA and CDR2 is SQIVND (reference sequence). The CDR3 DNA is TGTGCCAGTAATGGACGGAAAGGAGAGACCCAGTACTTC. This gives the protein CASNGRKGETQYF.

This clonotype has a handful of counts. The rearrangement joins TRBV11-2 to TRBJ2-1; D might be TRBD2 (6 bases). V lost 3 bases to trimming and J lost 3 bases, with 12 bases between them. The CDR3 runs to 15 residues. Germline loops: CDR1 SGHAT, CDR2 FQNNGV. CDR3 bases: TGTGCCAGCAGCTTGGGGGGACTCCTCTACAATGAGCAGTTCTTC. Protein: CASSLGGLLYNEQFF.

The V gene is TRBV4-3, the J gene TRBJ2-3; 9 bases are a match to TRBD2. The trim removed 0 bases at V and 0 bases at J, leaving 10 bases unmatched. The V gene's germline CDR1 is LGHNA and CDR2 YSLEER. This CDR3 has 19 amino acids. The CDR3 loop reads CASSQDFGLAFPSTDTQYF. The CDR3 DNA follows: TGCGCCAGCAGCCAAGACTTCGGACTAGCGTTTCCTAGCACAGATACGCAGTATTTT.

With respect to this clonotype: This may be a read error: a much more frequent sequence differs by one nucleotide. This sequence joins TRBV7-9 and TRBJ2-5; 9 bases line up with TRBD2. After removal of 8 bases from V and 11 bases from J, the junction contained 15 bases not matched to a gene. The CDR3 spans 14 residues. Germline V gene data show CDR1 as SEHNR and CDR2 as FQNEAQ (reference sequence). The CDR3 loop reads CASRAGGEFYGQYF. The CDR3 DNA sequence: TGTGCCAGCCGGGCGGGGGGGGAATTTTACGGGCAGTACTTC. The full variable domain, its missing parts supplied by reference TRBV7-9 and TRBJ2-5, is DTGVSQNPRHKITKRGQNVTFRCDPISEHNRLYWYRQTLGQGPEFLTYFQNEAQLEKSRLLSDRFSAERPKGSFSTLEIQRTEQGDSAMYLCASRAGGEFYGQYFGPGTRLLVL.